The rows below give T cell receptor beta chains drawn from one sample of a study of cytomegalovirus exposure and HLA in healthy donors. Libraries were prepared by immunoSEQ multiplex PCR; TCRdb keeps only in-frame clonotypes and omits some of them. The table has some 170,000 clones, more than 75% seen once; the top ten hold approximately 0.87%. The sequenced sample consisted of PBMCs. The receptors here all came from a girl aged 2 to 9 in good health and CMV-seropositive. The CDR3 runs from the conserved cysteine through the conserved F or W. The D gene is left open where the match is weak. Size values are once, few and many counts, or a class for expanded clones, and some rows have none.

CDR3 length | clone size | J gene | D gene | V gene | CDR3 DNA | CDR3 protein
13 | once | TRBJ2-1 | - | TRBV4-1 | TGCGCCAGCAGCCAAGGACAGATCGAAAACCAGTTCTTC | CASSQGQIENQFF
13 | - | TRBJ1-2 | - | TRBV12-5 | TGTGCTAGTGGACTCGGACTAGGCTATGGCTACACCTTC | CASGLGLGYGYTF
20 | - | TRBJ2-1 | - | TRBV14 | TGTGCCAGCAGCCAAGATCAGGTCAGGGCTTTATTCTACCCCTACAATGAGCAGTTCTTC | CASSQDQVRALFYPYNEQFF
14 | - | TRBJ1-1 | - | TRBV5-1 | TGCGCCAGCAGCTTGGAGCCGGGGAACACTGAGGCTTTCTTT | CASSLEPGNTEAFF
12 | - | TRBJ2-3 | TRBD2 | TRBV28 | TGCCGGGCGGGAGGGCCATTAGATACGCAGTATTTT | CRAGGPLDTQYF
20 | - | TRBJ2-5 | TRBD2 | TRBV10-3 | TGTGCCATCAGTGAGCGGGGCGCCTTGGGCGGGAGATTAGGACGGGAGACCCAGTACTTC | CAISERGALGGRLGRETQYF
16 | - | TRBJ2-2 | TRBD2 | TRBV7-9 | TGTGCCAGCAGCCGTCTAGCGGGAGTGATGGGCGGGGAGCTGTTTTTT | CASSRLAGVMGGELFF
17 | - | TRBJ2-7 | TRBD2 | TRBV29-1 | TGCAGCGTTGAAGAAGCAACACCTAGCGGTGAGACCTACGAGCAGTACTTC | CSVEEATPSGETYEQYF
14 | few | TRBJ2-7 | - | TRBV5-1 | TGCGCCAGCAGCTTGGTGGAGGAGGGATACGAGCAGTACTTC | CASSLVEEGYEQYF
15 | - | TRBJ2-7 | - | TRBV27 | TGTGCCAGCAGTTCTCCCAGCAGGGGAGTTTACGAGCAGTACTTC | CASSSPSRGVYEQYF
11 | - | TRBJ1-3 | - | TRBV20-1 | TGCAGTGCCATAGCCCAAGGCACCATATATTTT | CSAIAQGTIYF
15 | - | TRBJ2-1 | - | TRBV5-4 | TGTGCCAGCAGCTTAGTACGTAGCTCCTACAATGAGCAGTTCTTC | CASSLVRSSYNEQFF
14 | once | TRBJ2-7 | - | TRBV29-1 | TGCAGCGTTGTGGGGCGACAGAGCTCCTACGAGCAGTACTTC | CSVVGRQSSYEQYF
14 | - | TRBJ2-1 | - | TRBV2 | TGTGCCAGCGGAGGCAACCGGATTCGCAATGAGCAGTTCTTC | CASGGNRIRNEQFF
14 | - | TRBJ1-1 | TRBD1 | TRBV4-2 | TGTGCCAGCAGCCAAGAGGGAAGGGGGCCTGAAGCTTTCTTT | CASSQEGRGPEAFF
13 | - | TRBJ1-2 | TRBD1 | TRBV28 | TGTGCCACCATAGGACAGGGTAGCTATGGCTACACCTTC | CATIGQGSYGYTF
12 | few | TRBJ1-4 | - | TRBV6-6 | TGTGCCAGCAGTTACACCGCGGGGAGACTGTTTTTT | CASSYTAGRLFF
16 | - | TRBJ2-2 | - | TRBV19 | TGTGCCAGTAGTATAGACGGCGGCGCGAACACCGGGGAGCTGTTTTTT | CASSIDGGANTGELFF
15 | once | TRBJ2-3 | - | TRBV13 | TGTGCCAGCAGCTTAGGGCAGGGGCACCCAGATACGCAGTATTTT | CASSLGQGHPDTQYF
14 | - | TRBJ1-1 | TRBD1 | TRBV5-1 | TGCGCCAGCAGCTTATACAGGGGGGACACTGAAGCTTTCTTT | CASSLYRGDTEAFF
16 | - | TRBJ1-2 | - | TRBV6-5 | TGTGCCAGCAGTTACTCAGCGGGTGGGTTGGCAGGCGCCTACACCTTC | CASSYSAGGLAGAYTF
13 | few | TRBJ1-2 | TRBD1 | TRBV10-2 | TGCGCCAGCAGGAGGGGACAGGGTGTTGGCTACACCTTC | CASRRGQGVGYTF
14 | - | TRBJ2-5 | - | TRBV2 | TGTGCCAGCAGTGAGGACAACCCCCAAGAGACCCAGTACTTC | CASSEDNPQETQYF
16 | once | TRBJ1-5 | TRBD1 | TRBV5-5 | TGTGCCAGCAGCTTGAGGTATCAGGGGGGCAATCAGCCCCAGCATTTT | CASSLRYQGGNQPQHF
14 | - | TRBJ2-7 | - | TRBV19 | TGTGCCAGTAGTATCGATCTAACCTCCTACGAGCAGTACTTC | CASSIDLTSYEQYF
13 | - | TRBJ1-1 | TRBD1 | TRBV5-6 | TGTGCCAGCAGCCCAGGGGGGAACACTGAAGCTTTCTTT | CASSPGGNTEAFF
17 | once | TRBJ2-5 | TRBD2 | TRBV4-1 | TGCGCCAGCAGCCATGATGGGACTAGCGGGAATCAAGAGACCCAGTACTTC | CASSHDGTSGNQETQYF
12 | few | TRBJ2-7 | TRBD1 | TRBV2 | TGTGCCAGCAACAGGGGTCCCGACGAGCAGTACTTC | CASNRGPDEQYF
16 | - | TRBJ2-1 | TRBD2 | TRBV12-5 | TGTGCTAGTGGTACCTCTAGCGGGAGGGCCATCAATGAGCAGTTCTTC | CASGTSSGRAINEQFF
14 | few | TRBJ2-1 | - | TRBV7-3 | TGTGCCAGCGGGGGTGCGGGAAGAGGCAATGAGCAGTTCTTC | CASGGAGRGNEQFF
14 | - | TRBJ2-5 | - | TRBV5-8 | TGTGCCAGCAGCTTGCAGCTCTCTTTTTCGGAGCAGTACTTC | CASSLQLSFSEQYF
15 | - | TRBJ2-7 | TRBD2 | TRBV29-1 | TGCAGCGTTGAAAGTGTAGCGGGAGGGCCGTACGAGCAGTACTTC | CSVESVAGGPYEQYF
15 | once | TRBJ1-3 | - | TRBV30 | TGTGCCTGGAGTGTAGACAGCAGCTCTGGAAACACCATATATTTT | CAWSVDSSSGNTIYF
16 | - | TRBJ1-1 | TRBD1 | TRBV9 | TGTGCCAGCACTGGACAGGCCGAGGCCCTCAACACTGAAGCTTTCTTT | CASTGQAEALNTEAFF
14 | few | TRBJ1-1 | - | TRBV7-9 | TGTGCCAGCAGCTTCGAACAGATGAACACTGAAGCTTTCTTT | CASSFEQMNTEAFF
14 | - | TRBJ2-3 | - | TRBV5-1 | TGCGCCAGCAGCTTAACCAGCGGCACAGATACGCAGTATTTT | CASSLTSGTDTQYF
18 | - | TRBJ2-1 | - | TRBV15 | TGTGCCACCAGCAGAGTACTAACAGGGAGAGGGACCTACAATGAGCAGTTCTTC | CATSRVLTGRGTYNEQFF
15 | few | TRBJ2-7 | - | TRBV6-1 | TGTGCCAGCAGTGAAGTAGTTAGTAGCTCCTACGAGCAGTACTTC | CASSEVVSSSYEQYF
16 | - | TRBJ1-3 | TRBD1 | TRBV5-1 | TGCGCCAGCAGCCCTTTTAACAGGGGGTTTGGAAACACCATATATTTT | CASSPFNRGFGNTIYF
16 | - | TRBJ1-5 | TRBD1 | TRBV7-8 | TGTGCCAGCAGCTTAGCCGGGGACAGTCACAATCAGCCCCAGCATTTT | CASSLAGDSHNQPQHF
15 | - | TRBJ2-1 | - | TRBV5-4 | TGTGCCAGCAGCCCGGACTTCTCCTTTTACAATGAGCAGTTCTTC | CASSPDFSFYNEQFF
17 | - | TRBJ1-5 | - | TRBV5-7 | TGTGCCAGCAGCCCCGCCCGGGGTCAATACGGCAATCAGCCCCAGCATTTT | CASSPARGQYGNQPQHF
13 | - | TRBJ2-7 | - | TRBV30 | TGTGCCTCGGGACATCGGAACTCCTACGAGCAGTACTTC | CASGHRNSYEQYF
12 | - | TRBJ1-1 | - | TRBV18 | TGTGCCAGCTCCCCGGCCAGGACTGAAGCTTTCTTT | CASSPARTEAFF
14 | - | TRBJ1-4 | - | TRBV28 | TGTGCCAGCAGTTTTATCCGGGCTCGGGGGGAACTGTTTTTT | CASSFIRARGELFF
15 | - | TRBJ2-3 | TRBD2 | TRBV9 | TGTGCCAGCCAACTAGCGCCCGCTAGCACAGATACGCAGTATTTT | CASQLAPASTDTQYF
14 | - | TRBJ2-1 | TRBD1 | TRBV28 | TGTGCCAGCAGTCTGGGGACAGCTTACAATGAGCAGTTCTTC | CASSLGTAYNEQFF
16 | - | TRBJ2-1 | TRBD2 | TRBV7-8 | TGTGCCAGCAGCTTAGGGGCTACGGGGAGCGGGAACCCTCAGTTCTTC | CASSLGATGSGNPQFF
16 | - | TRBJ2-3 | TRBD2 | TRBV4-1 | TGCGCCAGCAGCCAAGTGTTAGCGGGACTCACAGATACGCAGTATTTT | CASSQVLAGLTDTQYF
11 | - | TRBJ2-4 | - | TRBV29-1 | TGCAGCGTTGTGCTAGAAAACATTCAGTACTTC | CSVVLENIQYF
14 | - | TRBJ2-5 | TRBD1 | TRBV5-1 | TGCGCCAGCAGCCCCCTGGGACAGGCAGAGACCCAGTACTTC | CASSPLGQAETQYF